One and the same sample provided the 29 T cell receptor beta chains below, sequenced in a study of T cells in localized non-small cell lung cancer. Measured with immunoSEQ multiplex PCR; TCRdb has only the in-frame clones, and not every one. The sample has some 13,000 clones, around 83% seen once. The sample here was peripheral blood, taken before any cancer treatment. The receptors derive from a male donor at least 60 years old with stage I lung adenocarcinoma.

V and J are TRBV7-2 and TRBJ2-7, with TRBD2 matching over 8 bases. This CDR3 contains 13 residues. Trimming removed 7 bases from V and 6 bases from J; junction bases left unmatched: 8. CDR1 and CDR2 from the germline V gene are SGHTA and FQGNSA. DNA for the CDR3: TGTGCCAGCAACCCGACTAGCGCGGGCGAGCAGTACTTC. Translated: CASNPTSAGEQYF.

This chain uses TRBV10-2 with TRBJ2-7, with a possible D match to TRBD1 (6 bases). Between the trimmed V and J ends, which lost 7 bases and 0 bases, there was a span of 13 bases. The CDR3 runs to 14 residues. Germline V gene lookup returns CDR1 WSHSY and CDR2 SAAADI. CDR3 in amino acids: CASTGRGPSYEQYF. DNA for the CDR3: TGCGCCAGCACGGGCAGGGGTCCCTCCTACGAGCAGTACTTC.

V gene TRBV18 combines with J gene TRBJ1-1; 7 nucleotides align to TRBD1. Germline assignment: CDR1 KGHSH and CDR2 LQKENI. There are 15 residues in the CDR3. V gave up 6 bases and J gave up 3 bases; unmatched junction bases: 10. DNA of the CDR3: TGTGCCAGCTCGACCTCGGGAGGGGGCGACACTGAAGCTTTCTTT. It specifies CASSTSGGGDTEAFF.

The J gene is TRBJ1-2, the V gene TRBV28; D is unclear. The CDR3 length is 11 residues. The V end was cut by 10 bases, the J end by 8 bases, with 14 bases between. Germline values: CDR1 MDHEN, CDR2 SYDVKM. CDR3 DNA: TGTGCCACATATGATTCCCGGGGCTACACCTTC. It specifies CATYDSRGYTF.

V usage is TRBV28 and J usage is TRBJ2-1; D tentatively fits TRBD1 or TRBD2 (6 bases each). CDR3 size: 15 residues. Germline CDR1 and CDR2: MDHEN and SYDVKM. The germline V and J ends were trimmed by 8 bases and 7 bases, with 21 bases remaining between them. CDR3 coding DNA: TGTGCCAGCCCCCCCCCGGGGGCGCGAGGGAATGAGCAGTTCTTC. This translates into CASPPPGARGNEQFF.

The genes are TRBV5-1 and TRBJ2-5; 8 bases line up with TRBD1. V was pared by 4 bases and J by 2 bases, with 7 bases of the junction left unmatched. Germline values: CDR1 SGHRS, CDR2 YFSETQ. CDR3 length: 15 amino acids. CDR3 coding DNA: TGCGCCAGCAGCACCCAGGACAGGGATCAAGAGACCCAGTACTTC. Its translation: CASSTQDRDQETQYF. The entire variable domain, with the rest obtained from reference TRBV5-1 and TRBJ2-5, is as follows: KAGVTQTPRYLIKTRGQQVTLSCSPISGHRSVSWYQQTPGQGLQFLFEYFSETQRNKGNFPGRFSGRQFSNSRSEMNVSTLELGDSALYLCASSTQDRDQETQYFGPGTRLLVL.

The gene calls are TRBV6-6 and TRBJ2-2; D ambiguous. The CDR3 length is 14 residues. Looked up from germline, CDR1 is MNHNY and CDR2 is SVGAGI (reference sequence). Trimming left V 9 bases short and J 5 bases short, with 16 bases between. As DNA, the CDR3 is TGTGCCAGTCTCACCCATCGGCGAACCGGGGAGCTGTTTTTT. This gives the protein CASLTHRRTGELFF.

The genes are TRBV4-1 and TRBJ1-2; possible D gene TRBD1, 6 bases. The germline V gene encodes CDR1 MGHRA and CDR2 YSYEKL. V lost 3 bases and J 7 bases, leaving 27 bases between the germline ends. CDR3 length: 18 amino acids. The CDR3 loop is CASSHPLQRLGGQAGYTF. The DNA of the CDR3 is TGCGCCAGCAGCCACCCCCTCCAACGGCTGGGGGGCCAGGCTGGCTACACCTTC.

J is TRBJ2-7 and V is TRBV6-1, with 8 nucleotides matching TRBD1. The CDR3 has 14 amino acids. Per germline, CDR1 MNHNS and CDR2 SASEGT. J gave up 1 base and V 5 bases, and 4 bases lay outside the gene matches. The CDR3 DNA follows: TGTGCCAGCAGTCCTACAGGGGGGTCCTACGAGCAGTACTTC. Residues: CASSPTGGSYEQYF.

The rearrangement joins TRBV29-1 to TRBJ1-3, with D possibly TRBD1 on 6 matching bases. The CDR3 runs to 14 residues. The ends were cut back, 7 bases at V and 4 bases at J, with 17 bases in the middle. CDR1 SQVTM and CDR2 ANQGSEA come from the germline V gene. The CDR3 sequence is CSANSQGPGNTIYF. CDR3 sequence (DNA): TGCAGCGCCAACTCCCAGGGGCCAGGAAACACCATATATTTT. Drawing the rest from reference TRBV29-1 and TRBJ1-3, the complete variable domain is SAVISQKPSRDICQRGTSLTIQCQVDSQVTMMFWYRQQPGQSLTLIATANQGSEATYESGFVIDKFPISRPNLTFSTLTVSNMSPEDSSIYLCSANSQGPGNTIYFGEGSWLTVV.

This chain joins TRBV19 and TRBJ2-3; the D gene could be TRBD1 or TRBD2 (5 bases each). Germline-derived CDR1 and CDR2 are LNHDA and SQIVND (reference sequence). Between the trimmed V and J ends, which lost 7 bases and 8 bases, there was a span of 22 bases. The CDR3 covers 15 residues. The CDR3 loop is CASTRGNPFTSTQYF. CDR3 bases: TGTGCCAGTACTCGGGGCAACCCGTTTACTAGTACGCAGTATTTT.

The gene calls are TRBV30 and TRBJ2-1, with TRBD2 identical over 9 bases. The CDR3 runs to 15 residues. J lost 7 bases, V lost 1 base, and 8 bases had no gene match. Germline CDR1 and CDR2: GTSNPN and SVGIG (reference sequence). The DNA for the CDR3 is TGTGCCTGGAGTGAGGGGGCTAGCGGGACTAATGAGCAGTTCTTC. This gives the protein CAWSEGASGTNEQFF.

This chain uses TRBV28 with TRBJ2-3; D call uncertain. This CDR3 has 12 residues. Trimming took 5 bases from V and 4 from J, leaving 7 bases between them. Germline V gene lookup returns CDR1 MDHEN and CDR2 SYDVKM. CDR3 residues: CASSPTADTQYF. The CDR3 DNA reads TGTGCCAGCAGTCCGACTGCAGATACGCAGTATTTT.

This sequence joins TRBV28 and TRBJ1-2; 9 positions agree with TRBD1. Per the germline V gene, CDR1 is MDHEN and CDR2 is SYDVKM. The CDR3 is 15 amino acids. V was clipped by 4 bases and J by 5 bases; unmatched bases: 8. For the CDR3, the DNA is TGTGCCAGCAGTTCGGGACAGGGTGCCCCGTATGGCTACACCTTC. Translating gives CASSSGQGAPYGYTF.

This rearrangement joins TRBV18 to TRBJ2-3, with 9 bases aligning to TRBD1. Per the germline V gene, CDR1 is KGHSH and CDR2 is LQKENI. The CDR3 contains 15 residues. Trimming took 4 bases from V and 4 from J; bases not matched to a gene: 6. The CDR3 DNA sequence: TGTGCCAGCTCACTGGGACAGGGTTCTTCAGATACGCAGTATTTT. This translates into CASSLGQGSSDTQYF.

The chain joins TRBV4-2 to TRBJ2-3; 7 bases are shared with TRBD2. With 4 bases clipped from V and 7 bases from J, the junction kept 14 bases outside the gene matches. Looked up from germline, CDR1 is LGHNA and CDR2 is YNFKEQ. The CDR3 consists of 16 residues. CDR3 in amino acids: CASSPRGGTGFNTQYF. CDR3 DNA: TGTGCCAGCAGCCCCCGGGGAGGGACGGGTTTTAATACGCAGTATTTT.

This chain joins TRBV11-2 and TRBJ2-2; TRBD1 aligns across 9 bases. V was pared by 5 bases and J by 3 bases, with 4 bases of the junction left unmatched. Germline CDR1 and CDR2: SGHAT and FQNNGV. This CDR3 has 15 residues. The CDR3 nucleotides are TGTGCCAGCAGCCCTACAGGGGGCTACACCGGGGAGCTGTTTTTT. Translated, it gives CASSPTGGYTGELFF.

The gene calls are TRBV7-2 and TRBJ1-5; weak D call: TRBD1 (6 bases). The germline gives CDR1 SGHTA, CDR2 FQGNSA. With 3 bases removed from V and 1 base from J, the gap between germline ends came to 10 bases. CDR3 length equals 15 residues. The CDR3 is CASSLRTVSNQPQHF. In nucleotides, the CDR3 is TGTGCCAGCAGCTTGAGGACAGTCAGCAATCAGCCCCAGCATTTT. The full variable domain, rest sourced from reference TRBV7-2 and TRBJ1-5, is GAGVSQSPSNKVTEKGKDVELRCDPISGHTALYWYRQSLGQGLEFLIYFQGNSAPDKSGLPSDRFSAERTGGSVSTLTIQRTQQEDSAVYLCASSLRTVSNQPQHFGDGTRLSIL.

This clone showed up just a few times. CDR3 DNA sequence: TGTGCCAGCAGACCCCGGGAGGGGTGGAACAATGAGCAGTTCTTC. Its protein product is CASRPREGWNNEQFF. The chain carries TRBV27 and TRBJ2-1, with 8 positions matching TRBD2. V lost 6 bases, J lost 5 bases, and 9 bases stayed unmatched. The CDR3 covers 15 residues. The V gene's germline CDR1 is MNHEY and CDR2 SMNVEV (reference sequence).

V and J are TRBV11-3 and TRBJ2-2, with D perhaps being TRBD1 or TRBD2 (5 bases each). The V end was cut by 0 bases, the J end by 3 bases, with 11 bases between. This CDR3 contains 16 residues. Germline values: CDR1 SGHNT, CDR2 YENEEA. In DNA, the CDR3 is TGTGCCAGCAGCTTAGAAGGCAGGGACGACACCGGGGAGCTGTTTTTT. The encoded protein is CASSLEGRDDTGELFF. The full variable domain, completed using reference TRBV11-3 and TRBJ2-2, is EAGVVQSPRYKIIEKKQPVAFWCNPISGHNTLYWYLQNLGQGPELLIRYENEEAVDDSQLPKDRFSAERLKGVDSTLKIQPAELGDSAVYLCASSLEGRDDTGELFFGEGSRLTVL.

The rearrangement uses TRBV4-2 and TRBJ2-6; D might be TRBD2 (6 bases). Deletions cut 1 base from V and 1 base from J, with 17 bases between. Germline V lookup: CDR1 LGHNA, CDR2 YNFKEQ. The CDR3 covers 19 residues. CDR3 sequence reads: CASSQAPGGRISGANVLTF. CDR3 in DNA: TGTGCCAGCAGCCAAGCTCCTGGGGGGAGGATATCTGGGGCCAACGTCCTGACTTTC.

This clone occurred a few times. This chain uses TRBV28 with TRBJ1-1; perhaps TRBD1 as D (6 bases). Germline V CDR1 and CDR2: MDHEN, SYDVKM. V was shortened by 6 bases and J by 1 base, with 9 bases between the two germline ends. CDR3 length: 13 amino acids. The CDR3 DNA sequence: TGTGCCAGCAGGGGGGGCAAGAACACTGAAGCTTTCTTT. Encoded protein: CASRGGKNTEAFF.

The chain links TRBV2 to TRBJ2-7; tentatively, D is TRBD2 (5 bases). Per the germline V gene, CDR1 is SNHLY and CDR2 is FYNNEI. The germline V and J ends were trimmed by 6 bases and 4 bases, with 13 bases remaining between them. The CDR3 has 13 residues. The CDR3 sequence: CASRGPPGYEQYF. The CDR3 bases are TGTGCCAGCAGGGGCCCTCCGGGGTACGAGCAGTACTTC.

This clone was observed a handful of times. The rearrangement uses TRBV6-5 and TRBJ2-2; D is ambiguous. Germline V gene data show CDR1 as MNHEY and CDR2 as SVGAGI. V was shortened by 0 bases and J by 3 bases, with 2 bases between the two germline ends. CDR3 length equals 13 residues. This CDR3 reads CASSYSYTGELFF. CDR3 DNA sequence: TGTGCCAGCAGTTACTCATACACCGGGGAGCTGTTTTTT.

This clone was picked up a small number of times. The rearrangement joins TRBV7-3 to TRBJ2-3; D tentatively reads TRBD1 or TRBD2 (6 bases each). The length of the CDR3 is 16 residues. The V end was cut by 0 bases, the J end by 4 bases, with 14 bases between. Per germline, CDR1 SGHTA and CDR2 FQGTGA. CDR3 nucleotides: TGTGCCAGCAGCTTAACGGAAGGGGGAGGTTCAGATACGCAGTATTTT. This translates into CASSLTEGGGSDTQYF. Full variable domain (missing parts from reference TRBV7-3 and TRBJ2-3): GAGVSQTPSNKVTEKGKYVELRCDPISGHTALYWYRQSLGQGPEFLIYFQGTGAADDSGLPNDRFFAVRPEGSVSTLKIQRTERGDSAVYLCASSLTEGGGSDTQYFGPGTRLTVL.

The chain employs TRBV29-1 and TRBJ2-3; TRBD2 matches 10 bases. The CDR3 length is 15 residues. The germline gives CDR1 SQVTM, CDR2 ANQGSEA. With 6 bases clipped from V and 1 base from J, the junction kept 7 bases outside the gene matches. Here the CDR3 DNA reads TGCAGCGTCCCTTCCGGGACTAGCGGCACAGATACGCAGTATTTT. This translates into CSVPSGTSGTDTQYF.

This clone has a single count. The J gene is TRBJ2-3, the V gene TRBV13; the D is unclear. The germline V and J ends were trimmed by 5 bases and 8 bases, with 5 bases remaining between them. Germline CDR1 and CDR2: PRHDT and FYEKMQ (reference sequence). The CDR3 runs to 10 residues. The CDR3 loop reads CASSLGTQYF. The CDR3 coding sequence is TGTGCCAGCAGCCTGGGTACGCAGTATTTT.

This chain joins TRBV6-9 and TRBJ2-7; a weak D match, TRBD2 (5 bases). Trimming stripped 5 bases from V and 0 bases from J, with 8 bases between. CDR3 size: 13 residues. Germline V lookup: CDR1 MNHGY, CDR2 SVAAGI. The CDR3 is CASSGRDSYEQYF. DNA of the CDR3: TGTGCCAGCAGTGGTCGGGACTCCTACGAGCAGTACTTC.

V is TRBV6-6 and J is TRBJ2-7; 8 bases align to TRBD1. This CDR3 is built from 13 residues. Germline assignment: CDR1 MNHNY and CDR2 SVGAGI (reference sequence). After removal of 7 bases from V and 0 bases from J, the junction contained 2 bases not matched to a gene. In DNA, the CDR3 is TGTGCCAGCACAGGGACAGGCTCCTACGAGCAGTACTTC. Translated, it gives CASTGTGSYEQYF.